The present TCR beta chain was sequenced within a study of T cell responses to AZD1222 COVID-19 vaccine. Assay used: immunoSEQ multiplex PCR; TCRdb lists only in-frame clones, some missing. This table has roughly 120,000 clones, 86% appearing once. Study-wide findings and caveats: Spike-specific TCR repertoires showed rising breadth and depth after two AZD1222 doses. Along spike, vaccine-associated CD4 TCRs were found throughout, with dominance at 160-218 and 743-854.

Notes on this clone: The target antigen is unknown.

Combined were second doses at about 4 or about 12 weeks. The source was peripheral blood, collected 28 days after the second AZD1222 dose. The clonotype comes from an adult who received the AZD1222 COVID-19 vaccine.

As DNA, the CDR3 is TGTGCCAGTAGTACACTAGCGTTGTCCTACAATGAGCAGTTCTTC. Residues: CASSTLALSYNEQFF. The gene calls are TRBV19 and TRBJ2-1; 7 positions match TRBD2. J lost 1 base, V lost 4 bases, and 4 bases had no gene match. The CDR3 runs to 15 residues. Germline CDR1 reads LNHDA; CDR2 reads SQIVND (reference sequence).